The sequence of this T cell receptor beta chain was determined in a study of a mutant IDH1 vaccine in newly diagnosed glioma. About the study: The start of vaccination came 4-6 weeks after radiotherapy alone, or with temozolomide cycles. Pretreatment consisted of radiotherapy, temozolomide, or both, with most receiving both.

Trimming stripped 7 bases from V and 7 bases from J, with 19 bases between. CDR3 length equals 13 residues. CDR1 and CDR2 (germline): GTSNPN, SVGIG (reference sequence). The study's findings and limits: Pseudoprogression seemingly bore no relation to changes in top peripheral T cell clonotypes.

As to this clone: The antigen is unknown.

Here immunoSEQ multiplex PCR was the method, and the copy in TCRdb shows in-frame clones only, minus some. Of about 31,000 clones in the sample, around four fifths are singletons; the top ten hold almost 25%. Time point indicated: week 11, during vaccination. Topical imiquimod accompanied each vaccine dose, which consisted of 300 ug of mutant IDH1 20-mer peptide. The sequence came from a man younger than 45 with glioma. Here the sequenced sample was PBMCs, taken from a glioma patient whose treatment included an IDH1 peptide vaccine. The chain has TRBV30 and TRBJ1-2; no reliable D call. CDR3 loop: CASLVRGMGGYTF. CDR3 in DNA: TGTGCCTCGCTTGTTCGGGGAATGGGTGGCTACACCTTC.